A single sample gave rise to the 10 T cell receptor beta chains below, sequenced in a study of T cells in Graves' hyperthyroidism and ophthalmopathy. Amplification targeted TCR beta CDR3 regions from RNA transcripts. The HTBI primer set served for first-round RT-PCR of the TCR CDR3. TCRdb re-derived calls from the multiplex PCR reads in MiXCR, one entry per CDR3 protein. The sample consists of around 700,000 distinct CDR3 sequences, under 45% of them appearing once. Material for sequencing was blood. The receptors stem from a woman in her thirties or forties with Graves' hyperthyroidism.

The rearrangement joins TRBV6-1 to TRBJ1-2; tentative D call: TRBD1 (5 bases). V lost 6 bases to trimming and J lost 3 bases, with 14 bases between them. The CDR3 runs 14 residues. Germline CDR1 reads MNHNS; CDR2 reads SASEGT. DNA for the CDR3: TGTGCCAGCAGGCGGGGGACGTCGGACTATGGCTACACCTTC. Translation: CASRRGTSDYGYTF.

The CDR3 here is CSARTGGKETQYF. The DNA of the CDR3 is TGCAGTGCTAGGACAGGGGGGAAAGAGACCCAGTACTTC. The chain recombines TRBV20-1 with TRBJ2-5; 9 bases map to TRBD1. The J segment lost 3 bases and the V segment lost 3 bases, leaving 2 bases of the junction unmatched. Germline-derived CDR1 and CDR2 are DFQATT and SNEGSKA (reference sequence). The CDR3 extends over 13 amino acids.

With respect to this clonotype: A much bigger clone sits one base away, suggesting this may be a read error. Written as DNA, the CDR3 is TGCAGCGTTCCCTCAGGGACAGGGTTACATGGCCACACCTTC. Protein sequence: CSVPSGTGLHGHTF. This chain joins TRBV29-1 and TRBJ1-2, with 9 bases matching TRBD1. The germline V gene encodes CDR1 SQVTM and CDR2 ANQGSEA. This CDR3 has 14 amino acids.

On this clonotype itself: Compared with germline, one end of the junction differs, possibly owing to a read error. This chain joins TRBV7-2 and TRBJ1-6; D unresolved. The length of the CDR3 is 13 residues. Germline V lookup: CDR1 SGHTA, CDR2 FQGNSA. CDR3 loop: CASRSEMRSPLHF. As DNA, the CDR3 is TGCGCCAGCAGATCAGAGATGAGGTCACCCCTCCACTTT.

As regards this clonotype: This sequence may be a read error, since a much larger clone differs from it by one base. The rearrangement joins TRBV7-2 to TRBJ1-4, with D maybe TRBD1 (5 bases). V lost 1 base and J lost 10, with 10 bases in between. CDR3 size: 13 residues. The germline gives CDR1 SGHTA, CDR2 FQGNSA. In DNA, the CDR3 is TGTGCCAGCAGCTTAGGGGGGGAGGTAAAACTGTTTTTT. Residues: CASSLGGEVKLFF.

This clonotype occurred many times. This chain links TRBV7-8 with TRBJ2-7; 7 bases are shared with TRBD2. Germline lookup yields CDR1 SGHVS and CDR2 FQNEAQ. V was pared by 0 bases and J by 2 bases, with 7 bases of the junction left unmatched. The CDR3 is made up of 16 amino acids. The CDR3 DNA follows: TGTGCCAGCAGCTTAGCGCGGGGGTCCCCAGCCTACGAGCAGTACTTC. It codes for CASSLARGSPAYEQYF.

This clonotype appeared many times. This sequence joins TRBV7-6 and TRBJ2-7; TRBD2 matches at 12 bases. Trimming at V came to 5 bases and at J to 6 bases, leaving 2 bases not matched to a gene. Germline V lookup: CDR1 SGHVS, CDR2 FNYEAQ. The CDR3 loop spans 13 amino acids. The CDR3 spells CASSPSGRAEQYF. The CDR3 DNA sequence: TGTGCCAGCAGCCCTAGCGGGAGGGCCGAGCAGTACTTC.

The chain employs TRBV29-1 and TRBJ2-7; 11 bases agree with TRBD1. CDR3 size: 15 residues. Germline V gene sequence: CDR1 SQVTM, CDR2 ANQGSEA. Unmatched junction bases numbered 10, after V lost 0 bases and J lost 9 bases. The CDR3 bases are TGCAGCGTTGAAGATTCTAGGGGACAGGGGGGTCTGCAGTACTTC. It yields the protein CSVEDSRGQGGLQYF.

The chain uses TRBV11-2 and TRBJ1-1; D possibly corresponds to TRBD1 (5 bases). Germline CDR1 reads SGHAT; CDR2 reads FQNNGV. The germline V and J ends were trimmed by 3 bases and 5 bases, with 13 bases remaining between them. The CDR3 has 14 residues. Here the CDR3 reads CASSFGQGITEAFF. CDR3 in DNA: TGTGCCAGCAGCTTTGGGCAGGGAATAACTGAAGCTTTCTTT. The full variable domain, rest sourced from reference TRBV11-2 and TRBJ1-1, is EAGVAQSPRYKIIEKRQSVAFWCNPISGHATLYWYQQILGQGPKLLIQFQNNGVVDDSQLPKDRFSAERLKGVDSTLKIQPAKLEDSAVYLCASSFGQGITEAFFGQGTRLTVV.

This rearrangement joins TRBV5-1 to TRBJ1-2, with a tentative D call TRBD1 (5 bases). Looked up from germline, CDR1 is SGHRS and CDR2 is YFSETQ. The CDR3 spans 16 residues. Between the trimmed V and J ends, which lost 5 bases and 1 base, there was a span of 18 bases. CDR3 nucleotides: TGCGCCAGCAGACTCGTAGGGACGTCAGATAACTATGGCTACACCTTC. Translating gives CASRLVGTSDNYGYTF.